A selection of T cell receptor beta chains follows, all from one sample in a study of cytomegalovirus exposure and HLA in healthy donors. Some clones are missing from TCRdb's copy, which holds only in-frame ones; the method was immunoSEQ multiplex PCR. The sample has more than 100,000 clones, 80% seen once. Material for sequencing was PBMCs. Source of these receptors: a man aged 40-50 years in good health and CMV-seronegative. Both conserved end residues are trimmed from each CDR3.

length	V	J	CDR3
14	TRBV30	TRBJ2-1	AWSSWDYQGQNEQF
20	TRBV9	TRBJ2-1	ASSERTSGSSGGPGSYNEQF
15	TRBV30	TRBJ2-7	AWSVGSSQVREGEQY
12	TRBV2	TRBJ2-5	ASSERRGGETQY
13	TRBV6-5	TRBJ2-7	ASSYSRTGGYEQY
13	TRBV9	TRBJ2-7	ASSSNSDSLYEQY
11	TRBV5-1	TRBJ1-4	ASSPENGEKLF
14	TRBV18	TRBJ2-4	ASSPPGQGSKNIQY
12	TRBV5-1	TRBJ1-1	ASSEGQGSTEAF
15	TRBV10-1	TRBJ2-3	ASSESIAGGHRDTQY
12	TRBV18	TRBJ1-1	ASSPDQGYTEAF
13	TRBV5-1	TRBJ2-1	ASSISGIGYNEQF
15	TRBV30	TRBJ2-6	AWSVLGGSSGANVLT
10	TRBV28	TRBJ1-1	ASSLYYTEAF
13	TRBV4-1	TRBJ2-7	ASRRDLGASYEQY
14	TRBV5-6	TRBJ1-6	ASSHQTGGYNSPLH
11	TRBV29-1	TRBJ2-1	SVRGLASNEQF
13	TRBV5-1	TRBJ2-2	ASSLRQGSTGELF
11	TRBV2	TRBJ1-1	AVNGQGNTEAF
14	TRBV7-6	TRBJ2-3	ASSFSRTGRTDTQY
15	TRBV18	TRBJ2-2	ASSPPLRGLNTGELF
13	TRBV7-2	TRBJ2-7	ASSLGTATLDEQY
12	TRBV6-6	TRBJ2-5	ASSDRGAAETQY
11	TRBV6-5	TRBJ2-2	ASLSGVTGELF
13	TRBV2	TRBJ2-2	ASSGQGRNTGELF
12	TRBV5-1	TRBJ2-7	ASSLSQGKYEQY
12	TRBV6-1	TRBJ2-2	ASTQGAGAGELF
13	TRBV5-1	TRBJ2-2	ASSFLLETTGELF
12	TRBV5-1	TRBJ2-7	ASSLIGGSYEQY
10	TRBV27	TRBJ2-7	ATQGGLGEQY
13	TRBV2	TRBJ2-5	ASSEAGLARETQY
9	TRBV6-5	TRBJ2-7	ASSRRGEQY
12	TRBV18	TRBJ2-3	ASSSMGGGDTQY
11	TRBV6-5	TRBJ2-1	ASRQDRYNEQF
15	TRBV7-9	TRBJ2-3	ASSPYLSGSGTDTQY
11	TRBV7-6	TRBJ1-1	ASSLLLGTEAF
11	TRBV7-3	TRBJ2-5	ASSFNSQETQY
12	TRBV2	TRBJ1-5	ASSRQATNQPQH
12	TRBV18	TRBJ2-1	ASSPREEYNEQF
12	TRBV6-1	TRBJ2-1	ASSGLDVYNEQF
13	TRBV6-1	TRBJ2-1	ASSEFSGNYNEQF
12	TRBV28	TRBJ1-1	ASVGGLEGTEAF
14	TRBV12-2	TRBJ2-1	ASRLRTGLVYNEQF
14	TRBV18	TRBJ1-5	ASSPPRTGRGQPQH
14	TRBV5-4	TRBJ1-3	ASSSWDRTSGNTIY
14	TRBV2	TRBJ2-3	ASRDGLAGGTDTQY
12	TRBV28	TRBJ1-4	ASSLDRGREKLF
12	TRBV5-6	TRBJ2-5	ASSYTGGGETQY
13	TRBV4-1	TRBJ1-2	ASSQERGGDYGYT
9	TRBV5-1	TRBJ2-1	ASTEGLVQF
16	TRBV4-1	TRBJ2-3	ASSQVQRASGGGDTQY
15	TRBV15	TRBJ2-7	ATSRGSGGRRAYEQY
14	TRBV6-1	TRBJ2-2	ASSAQGGYITGELF